What follows are 21 T cell receptor beta chains derived from one specimen sequenced in a study of radiotherapy plus CTLA-4 blockade in lung cancer. Clones were sequenced by immunoSEQ multiplex PCR, and TCRdb holds only the in-frame ones, with some missing. The table has just under 60,000 clones, about three quarters seen once. Specimen: peripheral blood, collected from a patient treated with radiotherapy plus ipilimumab. The receptors were gathered from a human donor with non-small cell lung cancer who had a partial response to radiotherapy plus ipilimumab.

The V gene is TRBV5-1, the J gene TRBJ1-1, with TRBD1 matching 7 bases. After removal of 3 bases from V and 1 base from J, the junction contained 9 bases not matched to a gene. Germline V gene lookup returns CDR1 SGHRS and CDR2 YFSETQ. The CDR3 loop spans 16 amino acids. CDR3 sequence: CASSSTGRERNTEAFF. CDR3 in DNA: TGCGCCAGCAGCTCGACAGGGCGGGAAAGGAACACTGAAGCTTTCTTT.

The chain is built from TRBV4-1 and TRBJ2-3; D might be TRBD2 (6 bases). Trimming left V 2 bases short and J 2 bases short, with 11 bases between. Germline V CDR1 and CDR2: MGHRA, YSYEKL. The CDR3 spans 15 residues. The CDR3 DNA follows: TGCGCCAGCAGCCAAACGGGGGACCCCACAGATACGCAGTATTTT. As protein: CASSQTGDPTDTQYF.

The J gene is TRBJ2-2, the V gene TRBV29-1, with a tentative D call TRBD1 (5 bases). CDR3 length: 13 amino acids. Trimming pared 1 base from V and 6 bases from J, leaving 9 bases between. Germline V gene sequence: CDR1 SQVTM, CDR2 ANQGSEA. The CDR3 protein is CSVEVRGAGELFF. The CDR3 bases are TGCAGCGTTGAAGTTAGGGGTGCCGGGGAGCTGTTTTTT.

V is TRBV7-9 and J is TRBJ2-3, with 9 bases identical to TRBD1. The trim removed 5 bases at V and 6 bases at J, leaving 9 bases unmatched. The CDR3 runs 15 residues. CDR1 and CDR2 (germline): SEHNR, FQNEAQ (reference sequence). CDR3: CASSTRQGGRDTQYF. For the CDR3, the DNA is TGTGCCAGCAGCACCCGACAGGGGGGAAGGGATACGCAGTATTTT.

The V and J genes are TRBV11-3 and TRBJ2-3; 9 bases agree with TRBD2. Germline lookup yields CDR1 SGHNT and CDR2 YENEEA. The CDR3 length is 17 residues. Trimming cost V 7 bases and J 3 bases; bases outside gene matches: 14. CDR3 loop: CASIPASGGKGTDTQYF. The CDR3 DNA reads TGTGCCAGCATCCCCGCCAGCGGGGGGAAGGGGACAGATACGCAGTATTTT.

Only a few counts were recorded for this clone. The chain carries TRBV1 and TRBJ2-5; whether TRBD2, the table's D call, matches the DNA was not checked. TRBV1 is flagged as a pseudogene. The CDR3 is 15 residues long. The CDR3 reads CTSSRDPGLMETQYF. The CDR3 bases are TGCACCAGCAGCCGGGACCCGGGACTTATGGAGACCCAGTACTTC.

The chain links TRBV19 to TRBJ1-6; a possible D gene is TRBD1 (5 bases). Deletions cut 4 bases from V and 7 bases from J, with 8 bases between. The CDR3 is made up of 13 amino acids. Germline assignment: CDR1 LNHDA and CDR2 SQIVND (reference sequence). CDR3 residues: CASSTRQNSPLHF. CDR3 DNA sequence: TGTGCCAGTAGTACACGACAGAATTCACCCCTCCACTTT. The complete variable domain, with remaining parts taken from reference TRBV19 and TRBJ1-6, reads DGGITQSPKYLFRKEGQNVTLSCEQNLNHDAMYWYRQDPGQGLRLIYYSQIVNDFQKGDIAEGYSVSREKKESFPLTVTSAQKNPTAFYLCASSTRQNSPLHFGNGTRLTVT.

The chain joins TRBV5-1 to TRBJ2-7; TRBD1 aligns across 7 bases. The V and J ends lost 10 bases and 3 bases, in that order; junction bases with no gene match: 10. The CDR3 runs 13 residues. Germline CDR1 SGHRS, CDR2 YFSETQ. The CDR3 reads CASRQGSFYEQYF. The DNA for the CDR3 is TGCGCCTCCCGACAGGGAAGCTTCTACGAGCAGTACTTC. The complete variable domain, with remaining parts taken from reference TRBV5-1 and TRBJ2-7, reads KAGVTQTPRYLIKTRGQQVTLSCSPISGHRSVSWYQQTPGQGLQFLFEYFSETQRNKGNFPGRFSGRQFSNSRSEMNVSTLELGDSALYLCASRQGSFYEQYFGPGTRLTVT.

This sequence joins TRBV9 and TRBJ2-2; TRBD2 matches at 10 bases. Trimming removed 4 bases from V and 6 bases from J; junction bases left unmatched: 12. Germline loops: CDR1 SGDLS, CDR2 YYNGEE. CDR3 length: 17 amino acids. The CDR3 DNA sequence: TGTGCCAGCAGCCTCGCGGTGGAGGGACTAGCGTCCGGGGAGCTGTTTTTT. As protein: CASSLAVEGLASGELFF.

The chain links TRBV19 to TRBJ1-3; D gene uncertain. The CDR3 has 13 residues. Germline V gene data show CDR1 as LNHDA and CDR2 as SQIVND (reference sequence). V was clipped by 2 bases and J by 7 bases, with 9 bases between them. The CDR3 DNA reads as TGTGCCAGTAGTATATCTGGCGGCAACACCATATATTTT. Protein: CASSISGGNTIYF.

The chain couples TRBV29-1 to TRBJ2-7, with 8 positions matching TRBD1. The germline CDR1 and CDR2 sequences are SQVTM and ANQGSEA. Trimming took 1 base from V and 2 from J; bases not matched to a gene: 1. This CDR3 is built from 13 residues. CDR3 nucleotide sequence: TGCAGCGTTGAAGCAGGGGGCGCCTACGAGCAGTACTTC. Translated, it gives CSVEAGGAYEQYF.

The chain combines TRBV2 with TRBJ1-5, with unresolved D. This CDR3 contains 13 residues. With 6 bases removed from V and 4 bases from J, the gap between germline ends came to 10 bases. CDR1 is SNHLY, CDR2 FYNNEI, per germline. The CDR3 bases are TGTGCCAGCAGCAAGCCCCCAAATCAGCCCCAGCATTTT. It is translated as CASSKPPNQPQHF. The full variable domain, its missing parts supplied by reference TRBV2 and TRBJ1-5, is EPEVTQTPSHQVTQMGQEVILRCVPISNHLYFYWYRQILGQKVEFLVSFYNNEISEKSEIFDDQFSVERPDGSNFTLKIRSTKLEDSAMYFCASSKPPNQPQHFGDGTRLSIL.

This clone was counted a few times. The genes are TRBV15 and TRBJ2-3, with a tentative D call TRBD2 (6 bases). Germline CDR1 LNHNV, CDR2 YYDKDF (reference sequence). This CDR3 spans 15 amino acids. The V end was cut by 0 bases, the J end by 3 bases, with 10 bases between. This chain's CDR3 is CATSRDWRGTDTQYF. DNA of the CDR3: TGTGCCACCAGCAGAGATTGGAGGGGAACAGATACGCAGTATTTT.

The CDR3 nucleotides are TGCGCCAGCAGCGCGGGACCTTCAGACCTCTACGAGCAGTACTTC. It encodes CASSAGPSDLYEQYF. This rearrangement joins TRBV5-1 to TRBJ2-7; TRBD2 might be the D (6 bases). Per the germline V gene, CDR1 is SGHRS and CDR2 is YFSETQ. The ends were cut back, 4 bases at V and 3 bases at J, with 17 bases in the middle. The CDR3 sequence is 15 residues long. The full variable domain, its missing parts supplied by reference TRBV5-1 and TRBJ2-7, is KAGVTQTPRYLIKTRGQQVTLSCSPISGHRSVSWYQQTPGQGLQFLFEYFSETQRNKGNFPGRFSGRQFSNSRSEMNVSTLELGDSALYLCASSAGPSDLYEQYFGPGTRLTVT.

This clone was detected once. This chain connects TRBV7-2 to TRBJ1-2; perhaps TRBD1 as D (5 bases). V shed 4 bases and J shed 6 bases, with 15 bases lying between them. This CDR3 has 14 residues. Per the germline V gene, CDR1 is SGHTA and CDR2 is FQGNSA. The CDR3 DNA reads as TGTGCCAGCAGCTCCCCCCCCGGGGGGGATGGCTACACCTTC. Its protein product is CASSSPPGGDGYTF.

This sequence joins TRBV6-5 and TRBJ1-3; no clear D gene. The V end lost 9 bases, the J end lost 0 bases, and 9 bases lay between the germline ends. The length of the CDR3 is 13 residues. The germline V gene has CDR1 MNHEY and CDR2 SVGAGI. The chain's CDR3 is CASRSPSGNTIYF. The CDR3, as DNA: TGTGCCAGTAGGAGTCCCTCTGGAAACACCATATATTTT.

V is TRBV19 and J is TRBJ1-3, with 8 bases lining up with TRBD1. Germline CDR1 reads LNHDA; CDR2 reads SQIVND (reference sequence). V lost 5 bases, J lost 0 bases, and 6 bases stayed unmatched. The CDR3 sequence is 16 residues long. The CDR3 is CASSPRTGSSGNTIYF. The CDR3 bases are TGTGCCAGTAGTCCTCGGACAGGGAGCTCTGGAAACACCATATATTTT. Full variable domain (remainder filled in from reference TRBV19 and TRBJ1-3): DGGITQSPKYLFRKEGQNVTLSCEQNLNHDAMYWYRQDPGQGLRLIYYSQIVNDFQKGDIAEGYSVSREKKESFPLTVTSAQKNPTAFYLCASSPRTGSSGNTIYFGEGSWLTVV.

The count of this clone is one. The J gene is TRBJ2-3, the V gene TRBV7-8; D is uncertain. Trimming removed 3 bases from V and 0 bases from J, with 10 bases in between. This CDR3 region has 15 residues. Germline V lookup: CDR1 SGHVS, CDR2 FQNEAQ. The CDR3 nucleotides read TGTGCCAGCAGCTTGCGGAGTTCGAGCACAGATACGCAGTATTTT. The encoded protein is CASSLRSSSTDTQYF.

The chain joins TRBV29-1 to TRBJ1-2; TRBD1 agrees at 9 bases. Germline CDR1 SQVTM, CDR2 ANQGSEA. The CDR3 contains 13 residues. Germline trimming cut 6 bases from V and 7 bases from J; bases unmatched to any gene: 9. CDR3 in DNA: TGCAGCGTGAATGGGGGACAGGGCGCTGGCTACACCTTC. It encodes CSVNGGQGAGYTF.

This chain connects TRBV2 to TRBJ2-3, with 11 bases aligning to TRBD2. V shed 7 bases, J shed 4 bases, and the junction held 4 bases outside the gene matches. Germline V gene sequence: CDR1 SNHLY, CDR2 FYNNEI. This CDR3 contains 14 residues. CDR3: CASMTSGASDTQYF. Here the CDR3 DNA reads TGTGCCAGCATGACTAGCGGGGCGTCAGATACGCAGTATTTT.

The J gene is TRBJ2-7, the V gene TRBV4-2; TRBD1 matches 10 bases. Looked up from germline, CDR1 is LGHNA and CDR2 is YNFKEQ. This CDR3 spans 15 amino acids. V trimming: 2 bases; J trimming: 3 bases; junction bases outside the gene matches: 4. This CDR3 is CASSQSGTGDYEQYF. The CDR3 region has the DNA TGTGCCAGCAGCCAATCCGGGACAGGGGACTACGAGCAGTACTTC.